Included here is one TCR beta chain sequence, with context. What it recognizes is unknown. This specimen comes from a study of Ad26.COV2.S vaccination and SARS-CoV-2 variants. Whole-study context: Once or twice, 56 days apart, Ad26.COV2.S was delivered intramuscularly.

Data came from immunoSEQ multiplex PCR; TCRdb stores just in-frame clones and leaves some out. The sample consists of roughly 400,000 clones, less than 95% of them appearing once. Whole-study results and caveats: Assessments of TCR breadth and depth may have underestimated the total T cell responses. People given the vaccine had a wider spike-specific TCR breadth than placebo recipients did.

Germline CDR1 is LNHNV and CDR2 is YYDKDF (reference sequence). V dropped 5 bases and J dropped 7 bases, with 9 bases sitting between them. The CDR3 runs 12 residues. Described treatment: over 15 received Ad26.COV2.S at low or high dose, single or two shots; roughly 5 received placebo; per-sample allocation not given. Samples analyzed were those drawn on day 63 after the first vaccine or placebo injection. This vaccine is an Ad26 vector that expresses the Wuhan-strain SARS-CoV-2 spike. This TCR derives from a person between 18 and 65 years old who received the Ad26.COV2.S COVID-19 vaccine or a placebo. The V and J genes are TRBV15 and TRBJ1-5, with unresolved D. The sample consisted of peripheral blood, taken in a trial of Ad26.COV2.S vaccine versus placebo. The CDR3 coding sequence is TGTGCCACCAGCGGAAAAAGGCAGCCCCAGCATTTT. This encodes CATSGKRQPQHF.